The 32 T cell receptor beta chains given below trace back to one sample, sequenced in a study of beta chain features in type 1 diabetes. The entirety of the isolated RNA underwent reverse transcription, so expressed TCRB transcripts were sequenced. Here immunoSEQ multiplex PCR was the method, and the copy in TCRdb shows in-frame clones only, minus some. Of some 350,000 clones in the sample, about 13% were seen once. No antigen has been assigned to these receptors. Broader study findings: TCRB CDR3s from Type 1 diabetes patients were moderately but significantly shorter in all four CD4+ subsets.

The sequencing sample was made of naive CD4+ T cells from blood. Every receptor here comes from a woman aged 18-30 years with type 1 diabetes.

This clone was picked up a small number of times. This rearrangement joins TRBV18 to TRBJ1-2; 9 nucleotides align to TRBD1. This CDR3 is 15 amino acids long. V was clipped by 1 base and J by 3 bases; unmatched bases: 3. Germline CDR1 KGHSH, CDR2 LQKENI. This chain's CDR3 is CASSPLDRGHYGYTF. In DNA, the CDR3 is TGTGCCAGCTCACCACTGGACAGGGGCCACTATGGCTACACCTTC.

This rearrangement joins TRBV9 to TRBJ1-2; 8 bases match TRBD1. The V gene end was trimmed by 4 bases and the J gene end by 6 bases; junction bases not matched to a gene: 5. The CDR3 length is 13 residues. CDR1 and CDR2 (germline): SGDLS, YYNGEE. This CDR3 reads CASSSDRGNGYTF. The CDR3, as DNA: TGTGCCAGCAGCTCCGACAGGGGAAATGGCTACACCTTC.

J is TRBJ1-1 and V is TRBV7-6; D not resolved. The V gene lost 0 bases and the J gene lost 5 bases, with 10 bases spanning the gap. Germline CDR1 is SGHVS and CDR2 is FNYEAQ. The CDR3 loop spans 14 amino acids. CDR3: CASSLATGGTEAFF. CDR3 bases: TGTGCCAGCAGCTTAGCTACGGGAGGTACTGAAGCTTTCTTT.

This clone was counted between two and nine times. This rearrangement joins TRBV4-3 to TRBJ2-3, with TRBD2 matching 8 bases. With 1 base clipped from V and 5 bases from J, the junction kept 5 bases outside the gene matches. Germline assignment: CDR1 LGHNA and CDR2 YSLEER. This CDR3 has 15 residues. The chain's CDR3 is CASSQAPGGRDTQYF. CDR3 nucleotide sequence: TGCGCCAGCAGCCAAGCCCCGGGAGGGCGAGATACGCAGTATTTT.

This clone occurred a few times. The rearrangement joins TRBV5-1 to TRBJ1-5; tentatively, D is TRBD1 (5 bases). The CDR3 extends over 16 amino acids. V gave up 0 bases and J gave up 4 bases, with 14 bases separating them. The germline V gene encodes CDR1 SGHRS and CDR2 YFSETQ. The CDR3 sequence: CASSLGAGDGNQPQHF. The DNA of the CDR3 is TGCGCCAGCAGCTTGGGAGCGGGGGATGGAAATCAGCCCCAGCATTTT.

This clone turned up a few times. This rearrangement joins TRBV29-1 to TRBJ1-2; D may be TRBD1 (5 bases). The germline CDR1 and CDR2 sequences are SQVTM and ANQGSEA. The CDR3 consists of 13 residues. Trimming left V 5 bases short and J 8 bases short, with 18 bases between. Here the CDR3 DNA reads TGCAGCGTTCAGGGTGGCGGGGAGCGCGGCTACACCTTC. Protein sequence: CSVQGGGERGYTF. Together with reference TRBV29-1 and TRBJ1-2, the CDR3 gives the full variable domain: SAVISQKPSRDICQRGTSLTIQCQVDSQVTMMFWYRQQPGQSLTLIATANQGSEATYESGFVIDKFPISRPNLTFSTLTVSNMSPEDSSIYLCSVQGGGERGYTFGSGTRLTVV.

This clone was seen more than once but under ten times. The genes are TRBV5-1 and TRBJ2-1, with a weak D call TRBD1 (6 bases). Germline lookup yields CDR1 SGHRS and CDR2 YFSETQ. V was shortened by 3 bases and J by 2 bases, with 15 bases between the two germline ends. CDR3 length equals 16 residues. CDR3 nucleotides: TGCGCCAGCAGCTGGACCGGGACACCACCCTACAATGAGCAGTTCTTC. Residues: CASSWTGTPPYNEQFF.

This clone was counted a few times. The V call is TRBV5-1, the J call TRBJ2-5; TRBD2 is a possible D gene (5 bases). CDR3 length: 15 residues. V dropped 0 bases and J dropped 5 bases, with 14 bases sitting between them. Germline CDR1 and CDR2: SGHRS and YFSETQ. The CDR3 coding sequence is TGCGCCAGCAGCTTGGGGGCTGCCGGGATGGAGACCCAGTACTTC. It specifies CASSLGAAGMETQYF.

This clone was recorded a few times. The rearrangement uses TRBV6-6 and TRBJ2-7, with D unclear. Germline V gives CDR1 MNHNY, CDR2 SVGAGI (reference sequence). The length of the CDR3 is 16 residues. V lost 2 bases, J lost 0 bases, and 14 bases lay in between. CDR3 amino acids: CASSYGQPSLSYEQYF. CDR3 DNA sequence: TGTGCCAGCAGTTACGGGCAGCCAAGTCTCTCCTACGAGCAGTACTTC.

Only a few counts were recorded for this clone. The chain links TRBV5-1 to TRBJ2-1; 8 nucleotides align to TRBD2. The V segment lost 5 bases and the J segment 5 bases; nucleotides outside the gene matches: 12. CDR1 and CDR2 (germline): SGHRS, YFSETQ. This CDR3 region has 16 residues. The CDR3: CASRLSGGPVHNEQFF. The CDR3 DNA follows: TGCGCCAGCAGGCTGAGCGGGGGTCCAGTACACAATGAGCAGTTCTTC.

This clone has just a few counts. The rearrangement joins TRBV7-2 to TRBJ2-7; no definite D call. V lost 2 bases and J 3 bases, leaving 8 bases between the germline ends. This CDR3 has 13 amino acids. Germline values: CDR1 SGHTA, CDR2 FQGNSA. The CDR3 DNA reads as TGTGCCAGCAGCTTATTCCTGTTCTACGAGCAGTACTTC. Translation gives CASSLFLFYEQYF.

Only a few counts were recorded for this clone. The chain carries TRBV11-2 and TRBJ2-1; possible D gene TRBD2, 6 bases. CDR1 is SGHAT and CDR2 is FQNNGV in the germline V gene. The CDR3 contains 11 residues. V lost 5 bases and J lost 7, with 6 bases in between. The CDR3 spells CASSGGNEQFF. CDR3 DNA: TGTGCCAGCAGCGGGGGGAATGAGCAGTTCTTC.

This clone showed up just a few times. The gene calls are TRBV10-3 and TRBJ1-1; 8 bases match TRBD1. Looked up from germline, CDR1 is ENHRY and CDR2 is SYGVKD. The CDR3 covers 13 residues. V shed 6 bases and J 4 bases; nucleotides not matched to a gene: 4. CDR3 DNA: TGTGCCATCAGCGGACAGGGAACCACTGAAGCTTTCTTT. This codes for CAISGQGTTEAFF.

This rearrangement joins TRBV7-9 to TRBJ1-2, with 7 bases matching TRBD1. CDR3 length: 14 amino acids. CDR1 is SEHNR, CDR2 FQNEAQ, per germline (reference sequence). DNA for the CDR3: TGTGGCAGGGTGACAGGGCGGGTTGGTTGTGGCTACACCTTC. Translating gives CGRVTGRVGCGYTF.

CDR3 in DNA: TGTGCCAGCAGCTTAGCAGCTTTGAACACTGAAGCTTTCTTT. This gives the protein CASSLAALNTEAFF. The chain links TRBV7-8 to TRBJ1-1; D unclear. The CDR3 extends over 14 amino acids. Germline V gives CDR1 SGHVS, CDR2 FQNEAQ. V gave up 0 bases and J gave up 0 bases, with 5 bases separating them.

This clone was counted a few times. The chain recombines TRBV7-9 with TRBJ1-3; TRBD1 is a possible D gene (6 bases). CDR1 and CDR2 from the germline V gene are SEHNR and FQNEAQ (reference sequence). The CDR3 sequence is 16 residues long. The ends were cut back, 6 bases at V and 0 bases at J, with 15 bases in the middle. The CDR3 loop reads CASSGSKQGSGNTIYF. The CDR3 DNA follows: TGTGCCAGCAGTGGGTCGAAACAGGGCTCTGGAAACACCATATATTTT.

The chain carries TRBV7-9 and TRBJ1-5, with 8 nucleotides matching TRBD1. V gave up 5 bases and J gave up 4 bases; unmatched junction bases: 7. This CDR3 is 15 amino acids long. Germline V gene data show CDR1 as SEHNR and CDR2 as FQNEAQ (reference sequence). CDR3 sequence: CASSAGQGPNQPQHF. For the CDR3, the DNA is TGTGCCAGCAGCGCAGGACAGGGACCAAATCAGCCCCAGCATTTT.

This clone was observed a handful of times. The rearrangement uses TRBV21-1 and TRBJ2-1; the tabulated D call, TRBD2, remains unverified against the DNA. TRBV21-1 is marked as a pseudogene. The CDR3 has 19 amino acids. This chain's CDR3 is CASSKGGLAGSVPYNEQFF. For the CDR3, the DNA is TGTGCCAGCAGCAAAGGGGGGCTAGCGGGTTCCGTCCCCTACAATGAGCAGTTCTTC.

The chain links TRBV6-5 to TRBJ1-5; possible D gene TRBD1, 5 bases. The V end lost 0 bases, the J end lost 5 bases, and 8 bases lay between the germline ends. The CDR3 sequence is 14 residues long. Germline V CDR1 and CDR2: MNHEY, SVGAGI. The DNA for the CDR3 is TGTGCCAGCAGTTACTCGATCAGGGATCAGCCCCAGCATTTT. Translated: CASSYSIRDQPQHF.

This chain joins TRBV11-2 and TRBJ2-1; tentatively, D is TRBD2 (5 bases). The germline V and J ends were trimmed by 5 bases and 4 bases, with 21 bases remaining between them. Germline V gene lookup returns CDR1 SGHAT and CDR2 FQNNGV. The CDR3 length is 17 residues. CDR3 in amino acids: CASSQRASGNSYNEQFF. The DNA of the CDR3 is TGTGCCAGCAGCCAAAGGGCCAGCGGTAACAGTTACAATGAGCAGTTCTTC. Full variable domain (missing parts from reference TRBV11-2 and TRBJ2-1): EAGVAQSPRYKIIEKRQSVAFWCNPISGHATLYWYQQILGQGPKLLIQFQNNGVVDDSQLPKDRFSAERLKGVDSTLKIQPAKLEDSAVYLCASSQRASGNSYNEQFFGPGTRLTVL.

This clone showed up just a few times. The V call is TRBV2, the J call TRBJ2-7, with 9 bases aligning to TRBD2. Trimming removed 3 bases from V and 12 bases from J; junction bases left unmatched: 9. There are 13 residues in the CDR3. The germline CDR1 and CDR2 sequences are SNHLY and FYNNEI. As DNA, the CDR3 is TGTGCCAGCAGTGATTTGGCTAGCGGGGCTGCGTACGTC. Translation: CASSDLASGAAYV.

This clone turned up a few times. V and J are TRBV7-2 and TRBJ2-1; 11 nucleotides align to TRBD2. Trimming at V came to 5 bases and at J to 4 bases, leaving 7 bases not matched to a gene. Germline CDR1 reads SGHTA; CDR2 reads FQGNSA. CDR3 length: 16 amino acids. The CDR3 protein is CASSRMGLAAYNEQFF. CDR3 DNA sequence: TGTGCCAGCAGCCGGATGGGACTAGCGGCTTACAATGAGCAGTTCTTC.

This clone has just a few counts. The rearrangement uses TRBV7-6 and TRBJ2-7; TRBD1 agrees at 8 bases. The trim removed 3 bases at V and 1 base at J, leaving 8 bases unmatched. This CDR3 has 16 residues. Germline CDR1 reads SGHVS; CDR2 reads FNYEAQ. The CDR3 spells CASSLGPRQGSYEQYF. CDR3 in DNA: TGTGCCAGCAGCTTGGGGCCAAGACAGGGGTCCTACGAGCAGTACTTC.

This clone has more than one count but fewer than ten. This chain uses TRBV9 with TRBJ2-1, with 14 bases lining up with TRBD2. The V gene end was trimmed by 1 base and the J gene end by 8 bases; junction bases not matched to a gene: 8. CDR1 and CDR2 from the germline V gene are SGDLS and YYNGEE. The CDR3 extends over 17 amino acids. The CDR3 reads CASSVNPGLAGGYEQFF. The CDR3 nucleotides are TGTGCCAGCAGCGTAAACCCCGGACTAGCGGGAGGCTATGAGCAGTTCTTC.

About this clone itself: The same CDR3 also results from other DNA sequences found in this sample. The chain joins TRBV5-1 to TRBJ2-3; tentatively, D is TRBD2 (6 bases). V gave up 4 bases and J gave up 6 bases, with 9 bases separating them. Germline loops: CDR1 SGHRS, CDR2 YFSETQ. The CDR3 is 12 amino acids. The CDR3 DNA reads TGCGCCAGCAGCCGGGACTCTGATACGCAGTATTTT. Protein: CASSRDSDTQYF.

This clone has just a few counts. DNA for the CDR3: TGTGCCAGTAGCTCCAGGGGCTCTGGGGCCAACGTCCTGACTTTC. It yields the protein CASSSRGSGANVLTF. V is TRBV19 and J is TRBJ2-6; D perhaps matches TRBD1 (6 bases). Germline lookup yields CDR1 LNHDA and CDR2 SQIVND (reference sequence). The V end lost 6 bases, the J end lost 0 bases, and 9 bases lay between the germline ends. This CDR3 has 15 residues. Full variable domain (outside the CDR3, taken from reference TRBV19 and TRBJ2-6): DGGITQSPKYLFRKEGQNVTLSCEQNLNHDAMYWYRQDPGQGLRLIYYSQIVNDFQKGDIAEGYSVSREKKESFPLTVTSAQKNPTAFYLCASSSRGSGANVLTFGAGSRLTVL.

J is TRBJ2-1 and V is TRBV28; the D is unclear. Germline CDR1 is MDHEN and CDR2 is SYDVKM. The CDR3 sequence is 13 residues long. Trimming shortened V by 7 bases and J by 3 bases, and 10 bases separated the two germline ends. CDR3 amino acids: CASTRMFYNEQFF. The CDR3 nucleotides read TGTGCCAGCACCAGGATGTTCTACAATGAGCAGTTCTTC.

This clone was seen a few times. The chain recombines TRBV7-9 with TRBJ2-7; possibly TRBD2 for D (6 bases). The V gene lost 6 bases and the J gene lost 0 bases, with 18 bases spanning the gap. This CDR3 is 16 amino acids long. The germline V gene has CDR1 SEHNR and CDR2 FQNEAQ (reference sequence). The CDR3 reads CASSGGSQGTSYEQYV. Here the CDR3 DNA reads TGTGCCAGCAGTGGGGGGAGTCAGGGTACCTCCTACGAGCAGTACGTC.

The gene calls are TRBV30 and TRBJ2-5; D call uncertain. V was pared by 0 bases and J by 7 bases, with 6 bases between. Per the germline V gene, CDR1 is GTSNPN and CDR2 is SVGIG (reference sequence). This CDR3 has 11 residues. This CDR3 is CAWSVLSTQYF. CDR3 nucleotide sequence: TGTGCCTGGAGTGTACTTTCGACCCAGTACTTC.

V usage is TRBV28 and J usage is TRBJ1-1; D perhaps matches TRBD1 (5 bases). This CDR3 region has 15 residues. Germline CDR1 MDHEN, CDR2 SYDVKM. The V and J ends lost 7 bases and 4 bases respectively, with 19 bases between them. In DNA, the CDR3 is TGTGCCAGCACGCCCGGCGGATGGGGGGGCACTGAAGCTTTCTTT. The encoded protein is CASTPGGWGGTEAFF.

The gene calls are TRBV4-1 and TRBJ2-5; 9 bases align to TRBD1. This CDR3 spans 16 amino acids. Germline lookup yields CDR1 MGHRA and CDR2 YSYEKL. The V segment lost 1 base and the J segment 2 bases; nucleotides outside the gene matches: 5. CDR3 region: CASSQVTGGGQETQYF. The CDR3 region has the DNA TGCGCCAGCAGCCAAGTGACAGGGGGAGGGCAAGAGACCCAGTACTTC.

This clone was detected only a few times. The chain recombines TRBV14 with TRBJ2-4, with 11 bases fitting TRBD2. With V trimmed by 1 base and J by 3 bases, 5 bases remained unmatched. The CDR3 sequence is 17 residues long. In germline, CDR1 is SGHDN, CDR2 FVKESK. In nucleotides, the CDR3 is TGTGCCAGCAGCCAAGGGGGACTAGCGGCTATCAAAAACATTCAGTACTTC. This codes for CASSQGGLAAIKNIQYF.